This T cell receptor (beta chain) was identified during a study of OX40 agonist ivuxolimab in advanced cancers. Across the whole study: Ivuxolimab was delivered to patients intravenously every 2 weeks at doses spanning 0.01 to 10 mg/kg.

Study-level points and caveats: Clonal expansion by week 6 occurred in CD4+ and CD8+ blood T cells (at 0.1 to 3.0 mg/kg). Which antigen the expanded peripheral T cells recognized is unknown.

V lost 3 bases, J lost 5 bases, and 17 bases lay in between. Germline CDR1 and CDR2: MDHEN and SYDVKM. The CDR3 has 17 amino acids. As for this clone: Antigen unknown.

Drawing of blood for sampling happened at baseline, at cycle 4 day 1, and at cycle 7 day 1. Clones were sequenced by immunoSEQ multiplex PCR, and TCRdb holds only the in-frame ones, with some missing. The data show more than 45,000 clones, about 90% seen once. The specimen comprised CD4+ or CD8+ T cells sorted from blood, sampled in a trial of the OX40 agonist ivuxolimab. The chain recombines TRBV28 with TRBJ1-6; D possibly corresponds to TRBD1 (5 bases). The TCR comes from an adult with an advanced solid tumor such as melanoma, head and neck, liver or kidney cancer. CDR3 in DNA: TGTGCCAGCAGTTTGATCTATCTGGGACTCAATAATTCACCCCTCCACTTT. Residues: CASSLIYLGLNNSPLHF. Using reference TRBV28 and TRBJ1-6 for the parts outside the CDR3, the full variable domain is DVKVTQSSRYLVKRTGEKVFLECVQDMDHENMFWYRQDPGLGLRLIYFSYDVKMKEKGDIPEGYSVSREKKERFSLILESASTNQTSMYLCASSLIYLGLNNSPLHFGNGTRLTVT.